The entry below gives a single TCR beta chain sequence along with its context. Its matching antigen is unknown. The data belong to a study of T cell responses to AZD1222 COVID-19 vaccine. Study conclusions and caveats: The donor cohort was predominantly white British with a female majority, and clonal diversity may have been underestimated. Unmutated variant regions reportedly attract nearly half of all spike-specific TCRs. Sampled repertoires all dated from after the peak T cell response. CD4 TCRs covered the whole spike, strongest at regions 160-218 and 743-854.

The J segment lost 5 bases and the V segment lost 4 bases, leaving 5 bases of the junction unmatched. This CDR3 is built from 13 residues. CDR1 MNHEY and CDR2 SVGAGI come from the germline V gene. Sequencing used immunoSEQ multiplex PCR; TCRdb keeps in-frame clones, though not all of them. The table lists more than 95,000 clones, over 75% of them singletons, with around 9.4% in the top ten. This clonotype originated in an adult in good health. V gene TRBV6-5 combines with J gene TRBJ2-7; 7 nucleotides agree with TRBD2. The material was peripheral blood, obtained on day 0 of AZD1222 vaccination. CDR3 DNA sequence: TGTGCCAGCAGTTTGGCGGGAGCCCACGAGCAGTACTTC. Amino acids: CASSLAGAHEQYF.